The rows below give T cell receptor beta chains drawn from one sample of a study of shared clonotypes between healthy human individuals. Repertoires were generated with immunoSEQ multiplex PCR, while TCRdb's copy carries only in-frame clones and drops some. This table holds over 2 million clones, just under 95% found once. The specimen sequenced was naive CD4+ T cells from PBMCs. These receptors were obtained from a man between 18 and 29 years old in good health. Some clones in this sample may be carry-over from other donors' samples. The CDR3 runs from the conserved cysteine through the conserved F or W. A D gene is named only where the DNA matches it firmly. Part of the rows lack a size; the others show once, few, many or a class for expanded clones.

CDR3nt: TGTGCCAGCAGCTTACAAATGAACACTGAAGCTTTCTTT
CDR3aa: CASSLQMNTEAFF
v_gene: TRBV11-2
abundance: .
j_gene: TRBJ1-1
d_gene: .

CDR3nt: TGTGCCAGCAGCCCCTCCGGTCGAGCTAACTATGGCTACACCTTC
CDR3aa: CASSPSGRANYGYTF
v_gene: TRBV5-4
abundance: once
j_gene: TRBJ1-2
d_gene: .

CDR3nt: TGCGCCAGCAGCAAAGGGACTAGCGGGAGGGCATGGGAGACCCAGTACTTC
CDR3aa: CASSKGTSGRAWETQYF
v_gene: TRBV5-1
abundance: .
j_gene: TRBJ2-5
d_gene: TRBD2

CDR3nt: TGTGCCGTCCGACGGACCACGAGCTCCTACAATGAGCAGTTCTTC
CDR3aa: CAVRRTTSSYNEQFF
v_gene: TRBV6-5
abundance: .
j_gene: TRBJ2-1
d_gene: .

CDR3nt: TGTGCCAGCAGCTTAGCGGCAGGGGTGGGCAATCAGCCCCAGCATTTT
CDR3aa: CASSLAAGVGNQPQHF
v_gene: TRBV7-9
abundance: once
j_gene: TRBJ1-5
d_gene: .

CDR3nt: TGTGCCATCAGTGAAACCGACAGGGGTAGTACAGATACGCAGTATTTT
CDR3aa: CAISETDRGSTDTQYF
v_gene: TRBV10-3
abundance: .
j_gene: TRBJ2-3
d_gene: TRBD1

CDR3nt: TGTGCCACCAGCAGAGCTCGACTAGCGGGACGAGATAATGAGCAGTTCTTC
CDR3aa: CATSRARLAGRDNEQFF
v_gene: TRBV15
abundance: .
j_gene: TRBJ2-1
d_gene: TRBD2

CDR3nt: TGTGCCAGCAGTGAACTAGCGGGCTACGAGCAGTACTTC
CDR3aa: CASSELAGYEQYF
v_gene: TRBV25-1
abundance: .
j_gene: TRBJ2-7
d_gene: TRBD2

CDR3nt: TGTGCCAGCAGATTCCGAGACCGGACGTACTACGAGCAGTACTTC
CDR3aa: CASRFRDRTYYEQYF
v_gene: TRBV27
abundance: .
j_gene: TRBJ2-7
d_gene: .

CDR3nt: TGTGCCAGCAGTGGGGGACAGGCCGACAATCAGCCCCAGCATTTT
CDR3aa: CASSGGQADNQPQHF
v_gene: TRBV6-1
abundance: .
j_gene: TRBJ1-5
d_gene: TRBD1

CDR3nt: TGCGCCAGCAGCCTGGACAGGGGTGGGGATGGCTACACCTTC
CDR3aa: CASSLDRGGDGYTF
v_gene: TRBV5-1
abundance: .
j_gene: TRBJ1-2
d_gene: TRBD1

CDR3nt: TGTGCCAGCAGCCCGGGATCCCGGACAGCTGGCTCACCCCTCCACTTT
CDR3aa: CASSPGSRTAGSPLHF
v_gene: TRBV5-4
abundance: .
j_gene: TRBJ1-6
d_gene: .

CDR3nt: TGTGCCAGCAGCCCCAGCGGGAGTCCCCAAGAGACCCAGTACTTC
CDR3aa: CASSPSGSPQETQYF
v_gene: TRBV6-5
abundance: .
j_gene: TRBJ2-5
d_gene: TRBD2

CDR3nt: TGCAGCGTGCATAGGACAGCGATGAACACTGAAGCTTTCTTT
CDR3aa: CSVHRTAMNTEAFF
v_gene: TRBV29-1
abundance: few
j_gene: TRBJ1-1
d_gene: .

CDR3nt: TGTGCCAGCAGTTCAGGACTAGCTCGGAACAATGAGCAGTTCTTC
CDR3aa: CASSSGLARNNEQFF
v_gene: TRBV2
abundance: .
j_gene: TRBJ2-1
d_gene: TRBD2

CDR3nt: TGTGCCAGCAGCTTGAGGAGGGTCCCCTCTGGGGCCAACGTCCTGACTTTC
CDR3aa: CASSLRRVPSGANVLTF
v_gene: TRBV7-9
abundance: .
j_gene: TRBJ2-6
d_gene: .

CDR3nt: TGTGCCAGCAGCGTAGCGCCTAGGGAACAAGAGACCCAGTACTTC
CDR3aa: CASSVAPREQETQYF
v_gene: TRBV9
abundance: .
j_gene: TRBJ2-5
d_gene: .

CDR3nt: TGTGCCAGCAGTTTAAGGGCGGGATGGCAGTACTTC
CDR3aa: CASSLRAGWQYF
v_gene: TRBV28
abundance: .
j_gene: TRBJ2-7
d_gene: .

CDR3nt: TGTGCCAGCAGCTTATATCGGGACGGGGAGACCCAGTACTTC
CDR3aa: CASSLYRDGETQYF
v_gene: TRBV7-9
abundance: .
j_gene: TRBJ2-5
d_gene: .

CDR3nt: TGCGCCAGCAGCATGACCCCCCGGGAGACCCAGTACTTC
CDR3aa: CASSMTPRETQYF
v_gene: TRBV5-1
abundance: .
j_gene: TRBJ2-5
d_gene: .

CDR3nt: TGTGCCAGCAGCCAAGAATGGCTGGAGGCCTTTTTGGGCGGCTACACCTTC
CDR3aa: CASSQEWLEAFLGGYTF
v_gene: TRBV4-2
abundance: .
j_gene: TRBJ1-2
d_gene: .

CDR3nt: TGCGCCAGCAGCTTGGTGGGGGTTGGAACCGGGGAGCTGTTTTTT
CDR3aa: CASSLVGVGTGELFF
v_gene: TRBV5-1
abundance: .
j_gene: TRBJ2-2
d_gene: .

CDR3nt: TGTGCCAGTAGTACCCATCAGGCAGATACGCAGTATTTT
CDR3aa: CASSTHQADTQYF
v_gene: TRBV19
abundance: .
j_gene: TRBJ2-3
d_gene: .

CDR3nt: TGTGCCTGGAGTGTACTCAACAGGGTAAACACTGAAGCTTTCTTT
CDR3aa: CAWSVLNRVNTEAFF
v_gene: TRBV30
abundance: .
j_gene: TRBJ1-1
d_gene: .

CDR3nt: TGCAGCGTTTGCGGGAATTCCAACTACAATGAGCAGTTCTTC
CDR3aa: CSVCGNSNYNEQFF
v_gene: TRBV29-1
abundance: .
j_gene: TRBJ2-1
d_gene: .

CDR3nt: TGTGCCAGCAGCCCCCGATTTTCAACTAATGAAAAACTGTTTTTT
CDR3aa: CASSPRFSTNEKLFF
v_gene: TRBV7-8
abundance: .
j_gene: TRBJ1-4
d_gene: .

CDR3nt: TGTGCCAGCAGTTACTCCCACCCTTTGGGGGAGACCCAGTACTTC
CDR3aa: CASSYSHPLGETQYF
v_gene: TRBV6-5
abundance: .
j_gene: TRBJ2-5
d_gene: .

CDR3nt: TGCGCCAGCAGCTTGGGAGACGTCCGCGAGCAGTACTTC
CDR3aa: CASSLGDVREQYF
v_gene: TRBV5-1
abundance: .
j_gene: TRBJ2-7
d_gene: .

CDR3nt: TGCAGCGTTGGGGGTTCCTACGAGCAGTACTTC
CDR3aa: CSVGGSYEQYF
v_gene: TRBV29-1
abundance: .
j_gene: TRBJ2-7
d_gene: .

CDR3nt: TGCAGCGTGGGGGGGGCGGATACGGATACGCAGTATTTT
CDR3aa: CSVGGADTDTQYF
v_gene: TRBV29-1
abundance: .
j_gene: TRBJ2-3
d_gene: .

CDR3nt: TGCGCCAGCAGCCAAGGGGCTAGCGGATACGAGCAGTACTTC
CDR3aa: CASSQGASGYEQYF
v_gene: TRBV4-3
abundance: .
j_gene: TRBJ2-7
d_gene: TRBD2

CDR3nt: TGTGCCAGCAGCTTTAGGACGGGAGTAGGGGGCTACACCTTC
CDR3aa: CASSFRTGVGGYTF
v_gene: TRBV5-5
abundance: .
j_gene: TRBJ1-2
d_gene: .

CDR3nt: TGTGCCAGCAGACCCTTCCGGGGTACCGGGGAGCTGTTTTTT
CDR3aa: CASRPFRGTGELFF
v_gene: TRBV14
abundance: .
j_gene: TRBJ2-2
d_gene: .

CDR3nt: TGCGCCAGCAGCTTGGAAGGGGGACTAGCAGCAGGGTTTGATGAGCAGTTCTTC
CDR3aa: CASSLEGGLAAGFDEQFF
v_gene: TRBV5-1
abundance: .
j_gene: TRBJ2-1
d_gene: TRBD2

CDR3nt: TGTGCCAGCAGCGCTCAGGGGGCCGGAAACACCATATATTTT
CDR3aa: CASSAQGAGNTIYF
v_gene: TRBV9
abundance: .
j_gene: TRBJ1-3
d_gene: TRBD1

CDR3nt: TGTGCCAGCAGTGACAGGGGCACAGATACGCAGTATTTT
CDR3aa: CASSDRGTDTQYF
v_gene: TRBV25-1
abundance: .
j_gene: TRBJ2-3
d_gene: .

CDR3nt: TGCAGCGTTGAAGTTCCGGGATCGGAGACCCAGTACTTC
CDR3aa: CSVEVPGSETQYF
v_gene: TRBV29-1
abundance: .
j_gene: TRBJ2-5
d_gene: .

CDR3nt: TGTGCCAGCAGCGTGGGACTAGCGGAAGACAATGAGCAGTTCTTC
CDR3aa: CASSVGLAEDNEQFF
v_gene: TRBV9
abundance: .
j_gene: TRBJ2-1
d_gene: TRBD2

CDR3nt: TGTGCCACCCTACCCCACACGGGCTACTTCTTC
CDR3aa: CATLPHTGYFF
v_gene: TRBV19
abundance: .
j_gene: TRBJ2-1
d_gene: .

CDR3nt: TGCGCCAGCAGCCGGGGGACCCTGAAGGTCACGGGCTATGGCTACACCTTC
CDR3aa: CASSRGTLKVTGYGYTF
v_gene: TRBV5-1
abundance: .
j_gene: TRBJ1-2
d_gene: .

CDR3nt: TGCGCCAGCAGCCAAGTTTTGGCTAGTCGTGGTACGCAGTATTTT
CDR3aa: CASSQVLASRGTQYF
v_gene: TRBV4-3
abundance: once
j_gene: TRBJ2-3
d_gene: .